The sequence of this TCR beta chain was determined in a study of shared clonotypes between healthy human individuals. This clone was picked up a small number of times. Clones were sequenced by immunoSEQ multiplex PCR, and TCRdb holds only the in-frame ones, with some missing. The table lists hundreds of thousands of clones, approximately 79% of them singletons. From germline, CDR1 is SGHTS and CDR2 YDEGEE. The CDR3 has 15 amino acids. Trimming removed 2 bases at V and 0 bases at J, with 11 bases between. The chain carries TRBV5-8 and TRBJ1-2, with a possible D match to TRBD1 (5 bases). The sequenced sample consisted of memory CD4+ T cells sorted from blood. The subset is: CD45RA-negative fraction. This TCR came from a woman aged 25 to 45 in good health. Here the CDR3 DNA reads TGTGCCAGCAGCTTAATGCAGGGAGCTAACTATGGCTACACCTTC. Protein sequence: CASSLMQGANYGYTF.